Below are 17 T cell receptor beta chains sequenced from a single sample in a study of blood T cells in healthy people across ages. With a J-beta primer mix and a sample-barcoded 5' primer, a second PCR ran about 7 to 12 cycles. TCRdb passed the 5' RACE reads through MiXCR, listing each CDR3 protein once. The sample consists of 1.4 million or so distinct CDR3 sequences, less than 45% of them appearing once. The specimen was blood. All receptors come from a woman in her late teens or twenties in good health.

The gene calls are TRBV4-1 and TRBJ1-1; 12 positions match TRBD1. The CDR3 sequence is 18 residues long. CDR1 MGHRA and CDR2 YSYEKL come from the germline V gene. Trimming cost V 8 bases and J 3 bases; bases outside gene matches: 16. The CDR3 here is CASRSPGQGAKGYTEAFF. The CDR3 region has the DNA TGCGCCAGCCGCTCACCGGGACAGGGGGCAAAAGGGTACACTGAAGCTTTCTTT.

This clonotype was seen ten or more times. The genes are TRBV28 and TRBJ2-3, with 11 bases matching TRBD2. Germline V lookup: CDR1 MDHEN, CDR2 SYDVKM. Trimming took 6 bases from V and 3 from J; bases not matched to a gene: 8. The CDR3 has 16 amino acids. The CDR3 here is CASSLLAGGGTDTQYF. The DNA for the CDR3 is TGTGCCAGCAGCCTTCTAGCGGGAGGAGGGACAGATACGCAGTATTTT.

The rearrangement uses TRBV12-3 or TRBV12-4 and TRBJ1-1, with D possibly matching TRBD1 (5 bases). The CDR3 contains 13 residues. With 7 bases removed from V and 1 base from J, the gap between germline ends came to 10 bases. The CDR3 region is CASTTGQNTEAFF. In nucleotides, the CDR3 is TGTGCCAGCACCACCGGACAGAACACTGAAGCTTTCTTT.

To note about this clonotype: This may arise from a read error, as a much more abundant clone is one base away. The chain links TRBV6-6 to TRBJ2-7, with D tentatively TRBD1 (5 bases). The CDR3 consists of 12 residues. V was shortened by 10 bases and J by 6 bases, with 16 bases between the two germline ends. Germline V gene data show CDR1 as MNHNY and CDR2 as SVGAGI (reference sequence). The DNA for the CDR3 is TGTGCCACCTCCCCAGGGAACTGCGAGCAGTACTTC. Amino acids: CATSPGNCEQYF.

The J gene is TRBJ1-1, the V gene TRBV11-2; D is unclear. The V gene lost 1 base and the J gene lost 0 bases, with 9 bases spanning the gap. Germline V gene lookup returns CDR1 SGHAT and CDR2 FQNNGV. This CDR3 spans 15 amino acids. The CDR3 here is CASSLVTHLNTEAFF. CDR3 coding DNA: TGTGCCAGCAGCTTAGTTACCCACTTGAACACTGAAGCTTTCTTT.

This clonotype was seen only a few times. The J gene is TRBJ2-7, the V gene TRBV28; no clear D gene. This CDR3 has 14 residues. Germline CDR1 MDHEN, CDR2 SYDVKM. V gave up 6 bases and J gave up 2 bases, with 14 bases separating them. The CDR3 region has the DNA TGTGCCAGCAGAGCTAGGGCTAGGACCTACGAGCAGTACTTC. It codes for CASRARARTYEQYF.

This clonotype was detected only a few times. This chain uses TRBV27 with TRBJ1-4; 7 bases are a match to TRBD1. Trimming took 5 bases from V and 4 from J; bases not matched to a gene: 7. CDR3 length: 15 amino acids. Germline-derived CDR1 and CDR2 are MNHEY and SMNVEV (reference sequence). Here the CDR3 reads CASSEGAGGNEKLFF. CDR3 coding DNA: TGTGCCAGCAGTGAGGGGGCGGGTGGTAATGAAAAACTGTTTTTT.

The chain recombines TRBV12-3 or TRBV12-4 with TRBJ1-5; D is unclear. This CDR3 has 14 residues. Deletions cut 6 bases from V and 0 bases from J, with 9 bases between. The CDR3 DNA reads TGTGCCAGCAGAGTCAAACATAGCAATCAGCCCCAGCATTTT. Protein sequence: CASRVKHSNQPQHF.

The genes are TRBV7-9 and TRBJ2-1; the D is unclear. The germline gives CDR1 SEHNR, CDR2 FQNEAQ (reference sequence). This CDR3 has 13 residues. V lost 5 bases, J lost 5 bases, and 10 bases lay in between. The CDR3 DNA is TGTGCCAGCAGCCGCAAGAGTGACAATGAGCAGTTCTTC. This gives the protein CASSRKSDNEQFF.

The chain joins TRBV6-5 to TRBJ2-5, with a tentative D call TRBD1 (5 bases). Trimming took off 7 bases at V and 11 bases at J, with 23 bases between the two ends. Germline CDR1 reads MNHEY; CDR2 reads SVGAGI. The CDR3 spans 14 residues. CDR3 protein: CASKPQGHYNEQYF. CDR3 bases: TGTGCCAGCAAACCCCAGGGTCACTACAATGAGCAGTACTTC.

The chain joins TRBV7-6 to TRBJ2-3; D remains ambiguous. The V end was cut by 5 bases, the J end by 6 bases, with 18 bases between. The CDR3 totals 15 residues. The germline V gene encodes CDR1 SGHVS and CDR2 FNYEAQ. The CDR3 sequence: CASSLASRALDTQYF. CDR3 DNA: TGTGCCAGCAGCCTCGCTAGTCGTGCCCTCGATACGCAGTATTTT.

This clonotype was counted many times. J is TRBJ1-2 and V is TRBV12-3 or TRBV12-4; 7 positions match TRBD1. The length of the CDR3 is 15 residues. The junction had 8 bases not matched to a gene; V was cut back by 2 bases and J by 5 bases. As DNA, the CDR3 is TGTGCCAGCAGTTTACAAGGAGGGGGCAAGTATGGCTACACCTTC. This codes for CASSLQGGGKYGYTF.

The genes are TRBV12-3 or TRBV12-4 and TRBJ1-4; TRBD1 is a possible D gene (5 bases). This CDR3 has 17 amino acids. With 2 bases removed from V and 0 bases from J, the gap between germline ends came to 13 bases. CDR3 bases: TGTGCCAGCAGTTTATCGCGGGGGGTGTCAACTAATGAAAAACTGTTTTTT. It encodes CASSLSRGVSTNEKLFF.

This clonotype was seen repeatedly, ten times or more. The rearrangement uses TRBV4-1 and TRBJ1-4; D call uncertain. V lost 2 bases and J 0 bases, leaving 10 bases between the germline ends. Germline V gene sequence: CDR1 MGHRA, CDR2 YSYEKL. The CDR3 totals 16 residues. Here the CDR3 reads CASSQPGRATNEKLFF. CDR3 nucleotides: TGCGCCAGCAGCCAACCAGGACGGGCAACTAATGAAAAACTGTTTTTT.

The rearrangement joins TRBV20-1 to TRBJ2-5, with TRBD1 matching 8 bases. The ends lost 6 bases at V and 1 base at J; junction bases unmatched: 7. The CDR3 runs to 14 residues. CDR1 and CDR2 from the germline V gene are DFQATT and SNEGSKA (reference sequence). As DNA, the CDR3 is TGCAGTGCCCTCCTCGGGACAGGCCAAGAGACCCAGTACTTC. Protein sequence: CSALLGTGQETQYF.

In its sample, this clonotype was seen a few times. The chain recombines TRBV29-1 with TRBJ1-2, with 12 bases matching TRBD1. There are 14 residues in the CDR3. Germline values: CDR1 SQVTM, CDR2 ANQGSEA. The V segment lost 6 bases and the J segment 7 bases; nucleotides outside the gene matches: 9. CDR3 sequence (DNA): TGCAGCGTCTCCTCAGGGACAGGGGGCAGTGGCTACACCTTC. Translating it yields CSVSSGTGGSGYTF.

The sample holds a few counts of this clonotype. The chain carries TRBV7-2 and TRBJ1-2; the D gene is possibly TRBD1 (5 bases). Trimming shortened V by 3 bases and J by 4 bases, and 15 bases separated the two germline ends. Per germline, CDR1 SGHTA and CDR2 FQGNSA. The CDR3 spans 15 residues. The CDR3 reads CASSFQTDQFYGYTF. In DNA form, the CDR3 reads TGTGCCAGCAGCTTTCAGACAGATCAGTTCTATGGCTACACCTTC. Looking up the rest from reference TRBV7-2 and TRBJ1-2 gives the full variable domain: GAGVSQSPSNKVTEKGKDVELRCDPISGHTALYWYRQSLGQGLEFLIYFQGNSAPDKSGLPSDRFSAERTGGSVSTLTIQRTQQEDSAVYLCASSFQTDQFYGYTFGSGTRLTVV.